The clone carrying this T cell receptor beta chain was found a few times. Its matching antigen is unknown. Trimming stripped 12 bases from V and 5 bases from J, with 15 bases between. Germline V gene sequence: CDR1 KGHDR, CDR2 SFDVKD. The CDR3 sequence is 12 residues long. Clinical symptoms and serum thyroxine were used for diagnosis; TRAb, thyroid ultrasound and orbital computed tomography were also relied on. The data were taken from a study of Graves' ophthalmopathy and Graves' hyperthyroidism. Study outcomes and limitations: Detected in blood as well were most expanded thyroid clonotypes with frequency above 0.001.

TCR beta CDR3 amplification used RNA transcripts. Following a first-round RT-PCR that used HTBI primers, a second-round multiplex PCR was carried out. MiXCR, applied by TCRdb to the multiplex PCR reads, yields one record per CDR3 protein. Among hundreds of thousands of distinct CDR3 sequences listed, about two fifths were seen once. This sequence joins TRBV24-1 and TRBJ2-5; either TRBD1 or TRBD2 may supply D (6 bases each). The receptor comes from an adult man with Graves' ophthalmopathy. The sequenced sample was peripheral blood. CDR3 region: CAWKTGGETQYF. In nucleotides, the CDR3 is TGTGCCTGGAAGACAGGAGGGGAGACCCAGTACTTC.